The T cell receptor beta chain described here comes from a study of technical replicates of blood from a few donors. TCRdb keeps only in-frame clones here, not all; method: immunoSEQ multiplex PCR. Seen here are about 88,000 clones, just under 95% observed once, and the top ten hold over 0.2%. Unmatched junction bases numbered 7, after V lost 4 bases and J lost 4 bases. This CDR3 region has 14 residues. Germline assignment: CDR1 SGHRS and CDR2 YFSETQ. The receptor was derived from a human donor in good health. The sequenced sample was T cells isolated from PBMCs. The V gene is TRBV5-1, the J gene TRBJ2-7; 8 bases match TRBD2. DNA of the CDR3: TGCGCCAGCAGCGCGGGAGGACTGGGATACGAGCAGTACTTC. It is translated as CASSAGGLGYEQYF. Full variable domain (missing parts from reference TRBV5-1 and TRBJ2-7): KAGVTQTPRYLIKTRGQQVTLSCSPISGHRSVSWYQQTPGQGLQFLFEYFSETQRNKGNFPGRFSGRQFSNSRSEMNVSTLELGDSALYLCASSAGGLGYEQYFGPGTRLTVT.